This TCR beta chain comes out of a study of blood T cells in healthy people across ages. PCR was performed a second time for about 6 to 12 cycles using a sample-barcoded 5' primer and a J-beta primer mix. TCRdb recomputed calls from the 5' RACE reads with MiXCR, one row per CDR3 protein. The sample contains around 1,500,000 distinct CDR3 sequences, under 30% of which appear only once. With respect to this clonotype: Its antigen remains unknown.

The CDR3 covers 13 residues. The ends lost 5 bases at V and 6 bases at J; junction bases unmatched: 7. Germline CDR1 reads SGHVS; CDR2 reads FNYEAQ. Notes on the study in general: It was the long-lived donors that had more naive CD4+ cells and higher diversity than aged donors.

The chain combines TRBV7-6 with TRBJ2-7; the match to TRBD2 covers 7 bases. The material sequenced was blood. This receptor was obtained from a woman aged 30 to 39 in good health. CDR3 amino acids: CASSNRPGGEQYF. As DNA, the CDR3 is TGTGCCAGCAGCAATCGCCCGGGGGGCGAGCAGTACTTC.